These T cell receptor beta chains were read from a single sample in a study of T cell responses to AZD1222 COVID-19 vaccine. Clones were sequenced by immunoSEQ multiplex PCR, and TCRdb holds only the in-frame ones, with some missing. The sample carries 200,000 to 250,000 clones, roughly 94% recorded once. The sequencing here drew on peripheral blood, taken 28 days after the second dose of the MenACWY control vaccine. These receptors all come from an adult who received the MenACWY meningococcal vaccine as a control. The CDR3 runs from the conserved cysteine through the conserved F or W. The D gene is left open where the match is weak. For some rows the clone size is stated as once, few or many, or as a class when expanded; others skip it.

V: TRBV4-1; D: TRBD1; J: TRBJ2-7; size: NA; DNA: TGCGCCAGCAGCCAAGTCGAGGGGACAGCCTACTACGACGAGCAGTACTTC; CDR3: CASSQVEGTAYYDEQYF
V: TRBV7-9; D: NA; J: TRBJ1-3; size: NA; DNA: TGTGCCAGCAGCCTCCTACAGGGAAACACCATATATTTT; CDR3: CASSLLQGNTIYF
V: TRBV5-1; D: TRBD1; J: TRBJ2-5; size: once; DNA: TGCGCCAGCAGCAAGGACAGGACCCAAGAGACCCAGTACTTC; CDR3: CASSKDRTQETQYF
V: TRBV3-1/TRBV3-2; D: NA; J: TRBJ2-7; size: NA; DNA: TGTGCCAGCAGCGGGGCCATCTCCTACGAGCAGTACTTC; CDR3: CASSGAISYEQYF
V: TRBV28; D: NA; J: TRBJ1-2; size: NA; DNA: TGTGCCAGCAGTTTGATACAGGGAGGGATCTATGGCTACACCTTC; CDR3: CASSLIQGGIYGYTF
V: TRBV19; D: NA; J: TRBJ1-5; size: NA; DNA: TGTGCCAGTAGTATAGGAGTGGGCCAACGCAATCAGCCCCAGCATTTT; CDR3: CASSIGVGQRNQPQHF
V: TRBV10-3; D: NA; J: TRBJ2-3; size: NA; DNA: TGTGCCATCAGTGAGGGGATGACAGATACGCAGTATTTT; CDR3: CAISEGMTDTQYF
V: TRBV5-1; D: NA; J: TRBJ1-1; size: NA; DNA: TGCGCCAGCAGCCTTAATGGATTCTCTGAAGCTTTCTTT; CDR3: CASSLNGFSEAFF
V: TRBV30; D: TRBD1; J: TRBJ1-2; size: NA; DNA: TGTGCCTGGATGTCCGATGGCAGGGGGTCGCGGGGCTACACCTTC; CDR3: CAWMSDGRGSRGYTF
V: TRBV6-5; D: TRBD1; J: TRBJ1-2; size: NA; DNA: TGTGCCAGCAGTCCGACAGGGGTGGGCTATGGCTACACCTTC; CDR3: CASSPTGVGYGYTF
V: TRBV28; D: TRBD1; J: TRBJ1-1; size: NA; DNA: TGTGCCAGCACCCCCTTGCAGGGGGCGACTGAAGCTTTCTTT; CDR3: CASTPLQGATEAFF
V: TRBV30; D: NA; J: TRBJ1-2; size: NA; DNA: TGTGCCTGGAGTGTATTTCAGGGAAGGGGTCGGGGCTACACCTTC; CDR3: CAWSVFQGRGRGYTF
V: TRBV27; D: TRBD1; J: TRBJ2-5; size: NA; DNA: TGTGCCAGCAGCCACAGGGGAGAGACCCAGTACTTC; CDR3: CASSHRGETQYF
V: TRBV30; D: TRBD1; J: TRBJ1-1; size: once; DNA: TGTGCCTGGAGTCCCAGGGGGCGCGGGACTGAAGCTTTCTTT; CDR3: CAWSPRGRGTEAFF
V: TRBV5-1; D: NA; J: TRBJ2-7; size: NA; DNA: TGCGCCAGCAGACAGGGAAGCTCCTACGAGCAGTACTTC; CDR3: CASRQGSSYEQYF
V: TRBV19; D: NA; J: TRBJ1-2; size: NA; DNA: TGTGCCAGCTCCGAGAACAGCTACTATGGCTACACCTTC; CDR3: CASSENSYYGYTF
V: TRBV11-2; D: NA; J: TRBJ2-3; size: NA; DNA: TGTGCCAGCAGCTTAGGGCGACTAGTTCAAGATACGCAGTATTTT; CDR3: CASSLGRLVQDTQYF
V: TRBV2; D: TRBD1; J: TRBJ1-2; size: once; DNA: TGTGCCAGCAGCGGACAGGGAGTGAGTGGCTACACCTTC; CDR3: CASSGQGVSGYTF
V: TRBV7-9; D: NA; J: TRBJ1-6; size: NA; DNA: TGTGCCAGCAGCCCAGAGCCCACCTCCTATAATTCACCCCTCCACTTT; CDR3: CASSPEPTSYNSPLHF
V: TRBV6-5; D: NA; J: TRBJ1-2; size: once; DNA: TGTGCCAGCAGTCAAACAGACAACTATGGCTACACCTTC; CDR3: CASSQTDNYGYTF
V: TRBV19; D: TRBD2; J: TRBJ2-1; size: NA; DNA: TGTGCCAGTAGTACCCATAACCCTGGGACTAGCGGGGCATACAATGAGCAGTTCTTC; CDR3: CASSTHNPGTSGAYNEQFF
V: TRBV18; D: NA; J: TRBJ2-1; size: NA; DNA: TGTGCCAGCTCACTCTACCGAGGCACTAGCTCCTACAATGAGCAGTTCTTC; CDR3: CASSLYRGTSSYNEQFF
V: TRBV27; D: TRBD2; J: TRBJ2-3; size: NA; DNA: TGTGCCAGCAGTTTAAGACTAGCGGGGGGCATAGATACGCAGTATTTT; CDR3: CASSLRLAGGIDTQYF
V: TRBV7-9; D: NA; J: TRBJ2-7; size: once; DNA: TGTGCCAGCAGCTTAGGAGACTACGAGCAGTACTTC; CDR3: CASSLGDYEQYF
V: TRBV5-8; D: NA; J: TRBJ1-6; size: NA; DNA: TGTGCCAGCAGCTTGTACGGGGATTTTAATTCACCCCTCCACTTT; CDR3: CASSLYGDFNSPLHF
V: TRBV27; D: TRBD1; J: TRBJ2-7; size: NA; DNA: TGTGCCAGCAGTTTCATGACAGGGGGCAGGGAGTACTTC; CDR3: CASSFMTGGREYF
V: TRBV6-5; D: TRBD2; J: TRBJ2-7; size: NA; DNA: TGTGCCAGCAGTTATTCTAGCGGGAAGTCCTACGAGCAGTACTTC; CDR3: CASSYSSGKSYEQYF
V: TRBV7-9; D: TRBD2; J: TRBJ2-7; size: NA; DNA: TGTGCCAGCAGCTTAGAGGCTAGCGGGGGTGGCGAGCAGTACTTC; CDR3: CASSLEASGGGEQYF
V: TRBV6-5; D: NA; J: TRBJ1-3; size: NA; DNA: TGTGCCAGCAGATCACAGGGAATCTCTGGAAACACCATATATTTT; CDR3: CASRSQGISGNTIYF
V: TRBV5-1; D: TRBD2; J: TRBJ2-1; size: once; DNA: TGCGCCAGCAGCTTGGGGGGACTAGGAACCGGTGAGCAGTTCTTC; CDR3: CASSLGGLGTGEQFF
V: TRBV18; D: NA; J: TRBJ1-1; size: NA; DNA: TGTGCCAGCTCACCAACATGGACAGCGAACACTGAAGCTTTCTTT; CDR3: CASSPTWTANTEAFF
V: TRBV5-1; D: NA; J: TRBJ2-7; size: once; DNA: TGCGCCAGCAGAATCCTTCAGCTTCCCCACGAGCAGTACTTC; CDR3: CASRILQLPHEQYF
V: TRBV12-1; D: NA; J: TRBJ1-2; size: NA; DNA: TGTGCCAGCAGCTTTGGAGGGGTCAACTATGGCTACACCTTC; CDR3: CASSFGGVNYGYTF
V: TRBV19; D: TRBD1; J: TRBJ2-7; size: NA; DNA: TGTGCCAGTAGTGCCCGACAGGGCTACGAGCAGTACTTC; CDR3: CASSARQGYEQYF
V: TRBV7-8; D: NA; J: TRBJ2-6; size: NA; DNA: TGTGCCAGCAGCCTATTAGAGGGTCGTATCTCTGGGGCCAACGTCCTGACTTTC; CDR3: CASSLLEGRISGANVLTF
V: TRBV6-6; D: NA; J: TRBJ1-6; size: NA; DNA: TGTGCCAGCGCTTTTAACTCCTATAATTCACCCCTCCACTTT; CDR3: CASAFNSYNSPLHF
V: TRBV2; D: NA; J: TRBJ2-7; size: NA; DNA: TGTGCCAGCAGTGGGGTTTACGAGCAGTACTTC; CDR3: CASSGVYEQYF
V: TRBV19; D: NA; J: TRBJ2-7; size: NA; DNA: TGTGCCACGGGACTCCCGCCCGGCGAGCAGTACTTC; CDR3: CATGLPPGEQYF
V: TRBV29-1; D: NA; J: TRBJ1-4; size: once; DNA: TGCAGCGTTGAATCGAATGAAAAACTGTTTTTT; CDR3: CSVESNEKLFF
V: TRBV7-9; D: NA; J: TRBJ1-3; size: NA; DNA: TGTGCCAGCAGCAGAACCGTTGGCGGGGCTGGAAACACCATATATTTT; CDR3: CASSRTVGGAGNTIYF
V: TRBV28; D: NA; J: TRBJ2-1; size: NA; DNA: TGTGCCAGCAGTTTATATCCCCCCGGGGGCGCAATCTCCTACAATGAGCAGTTCTTC; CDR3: CASSLYPPGGAISYNEQFF
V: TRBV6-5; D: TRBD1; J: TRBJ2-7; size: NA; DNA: TGTGCCAGCAGTCCGGACAGGGGGACCTACGAGCAGTACTTC; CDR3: CASSPDRGTYEQYF
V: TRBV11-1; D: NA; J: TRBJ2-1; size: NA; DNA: TGTGCCAGCAGCCTAGGTCCCTCCTACAATGAGCAGTTCTTC; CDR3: CASSLGPSYNEQFF
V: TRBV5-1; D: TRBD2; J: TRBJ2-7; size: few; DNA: TGCGCCAGCAGCCGGGGACTAGCGGACTCTATTCCCTACGAGCAGTACTTC; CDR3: CASSRGLADSIPYEQYF
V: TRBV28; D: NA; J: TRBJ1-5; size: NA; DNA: TGTGCCAGCAGTTTCGGGGGCAGGGTTCGTCAGCCCCAGCATTTT; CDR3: CASSFGGRVRQPQHF
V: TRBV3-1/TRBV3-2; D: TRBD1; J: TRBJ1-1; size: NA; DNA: TGTGCCAGCAGCCAGGAGCCGGGACAGCTCTCTGGAGCTTTCTTT; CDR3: CASSQEPGQLSGAFF
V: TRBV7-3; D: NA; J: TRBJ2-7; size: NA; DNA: TGTGCCAGCAGCTTCGACGGCCACGAGCAGTACTTC; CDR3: CASSFDGHEQYF
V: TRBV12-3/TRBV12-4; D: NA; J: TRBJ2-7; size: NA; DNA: TGTGCCAGCAGTTCCGGACACTACGAGCAGTACTTC; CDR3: CASSSGHYEQYF
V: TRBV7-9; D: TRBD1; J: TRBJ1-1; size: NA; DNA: TGTGCCAGCAGCTTTCAAAGGACAGGCAACACTGAAGCTTTCTTT; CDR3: CASSFQRTGNTEAFF
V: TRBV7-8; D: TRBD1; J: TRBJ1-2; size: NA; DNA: TGTGCCAGCAGCCAGAGACAGGGGGGAGGCTACACCTTC; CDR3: CASSQRQGGGYTF
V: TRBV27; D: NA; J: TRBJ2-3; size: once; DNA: TGTGCCAGCAGTTTGTGGGGGGAAGATACGCAGTATTTT; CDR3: CASSLWGEDTQYF
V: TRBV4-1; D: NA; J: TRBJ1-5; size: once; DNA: TGCGCCAGCAGCCACCCGGTTGGGGGGACACCGGATCAGCCCCAGCATTTT; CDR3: CASSHPVGGTPDQPQHF
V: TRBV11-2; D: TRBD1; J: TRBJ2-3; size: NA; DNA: TGTGCCAGCAGCTTATTGCCCCAGGGGGCCACAGATACGCAGTATTTT; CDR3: CASSLLPQGATDTQYF
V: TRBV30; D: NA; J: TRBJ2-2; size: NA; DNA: TGTGCCTGGAGTGTACTCCCGGCTGGGGAGCTGTTTTTT; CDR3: CAWSVLPAGELFF
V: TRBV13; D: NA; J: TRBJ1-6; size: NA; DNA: TGTGCCAGCAGCTTAGGGCGGAGGGAAAGGGTTCGGTCACCCCTCCACTTT; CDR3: CASSLGRRERVRSPLHF